This T cell receptor beta chain was sequenced during a study of blood T cell repertoires in COVID-19. CDR3 length equals 15 residues. Germline V CDR1 and CDR2: MNHNY, SVGAGI (reference sequence). Trimming cost V 2 bases and J 0 bases, with 11 bases left between them. The data were produced by immunoSEQ multiplex PCR, yet TCRdb's version contains in-frame clones alone and is incomplete. Among a few hundred thousand clones listed, roughly 91% were seen once. Seattle's enrolled individuals joined amid active infection and were then monitored longitudinally. This sequence joins TRBV6-6 and TRBJ2-7; D remains ambiguous. The sequenced sample consisted of peripheral blood. This TCR was sampled from a woman aged 25 to 39 with COVID-19, enrolled during active disease. As DNA, the CDR3 is TGTGCCAGCAGTTACGGTCCTATCTCCTCCTACGAGCAGTACTTC. Its protein is CASSYGPISSYEQYF.